This T cell receptor beta chain appears in the sequencing data of a study of regulatory T cells in long-lasting Graves disease (dated by TCRdb to the early 2020s). In terms of the full investigation: In the newly diagnosed Graves' disease group, patients had been taking antithyroid drugs for less than 3 months. Peripheral blood TCR sequencing and RNA sequencing compared persistent Graves' disease patients with newly diagnosed Graves' disease patients. The study was conducted in China and was registered as a clinical trial. A total of approximately 35 samples underwent TCR sequencing: approximately 13 from persistent and 20 from newly diagnosed Graves' disease patients.

Details on this clonotype: Its antigen remains unidentified. No much larger clone exists at a distance of one base, and base qualities are not known.

From the germline V gene, CDR1 is SGHAT and CDR2 is FQNNGV. V lost 7 bases and J lost 1 base; the stretch between them is 16 bases long. The CDR3 runs 15 residues from the cysteine to the phenylalanine. Kept here is only the CDR3 DNA, which spans 45 bases and is read in frame from base 1. This specimen's time point label, interpreted: newly diagnosed GD, antithyroid drugs for less than 3 months. For both TCR sequencing and RNA sequencing, RNA was extracted from PBMCs using TRIzol. The diagnosis of Graves' disease followed American Thyroid Association guidelines. Recruitment of patients was carried out at an endocrinology department in Xi'an, China. Each patient gave 7.5 to 10 milliliters of peripheral blood, collected in an EDTA anticoagulant tube. PBMCs were isolated by Ficoll Paque Plus density gradient separation without further T cell sorting. RNA quality was checked with an Agilent 2100 Bioanalyzer and agarose gel, and concentration with a NanoDrop 2000.

Library preparation used multiplex PCR. Data came from an Illumina HiSeq 4000. CDR3 regions were amplified by Arm-PCR with iRepertoire HTBI primers to construct TCR beta libraries. Before sequencing, the PCR products went through gel purification. The paper's processing steps were these. Gene usage analysis of CDR3 amino acid clonotypes relied on the roughly 60 TRBV and around 14 TRBJ segments identified across samples. COPE and FqMerger were used to merge filtered high-quality paired reads into contigs. BLAST was used to align contigs to IMGT TRBV, TRBD and TRBJ reference genes, with CDR3 defined following IMGT. Any clonotype with a frequency above 0.1% was counted as a highly expanded clone. Repertoire diversity was measured by Shannon entropy, and V-J evenness by the Gini coefficient. Clonotypes shared by more than one individual were considered public. TCRdb handled the public reads itself, with Q25 trimming in fastp and clone calling in MiXCR, and kept productive beta chains. CDR3 protein duplicates are merged, each entry listing the most common genes and DNA. The V and J calls were not made by the authors but by TCRdb's processing. The sample includes 400,000 to 500,000 distinct CDR3 sequences, with roughly 15% observed a single time. The ten biggest clones cover around 11% of the sample.

General findings and caveats noted by the study authors: Only the TCR beta chain was sequenced and analyzed. TRBV28, TRBJ1-2 and TRBJ2-5 were preferentially used in persistent disease, while TRBV20-1 and TRBJ2-1 were favored in newly diagnosed disease. The authors noted that the small sample size was a limitation that may lower accuracy. Only peripheral blood was studied, because thyroid tissue, the primary lesion, was inaccessible. Persistent patients shared more public clonotypes among themselves (around 2,800) than newly diagnosed patients did (about 1,000). Compared with newly diagnosed patients, persistent Graves' disease patients had lower TCR Shannon entropy and fewer highly expanded clones, which suggests clonal expansion.

These same data were also listed under a study on T cells in Graves' hyperthyroidism and ophthalmopathy. The second paper further reports: A patient counted as having stable Graves' hyperthyroidism if no progression to ophthalmopathy occurred over 18 months of follow-up. Hyperthyroidism patients were aged 18 to 65 years and newly diagnosed, with disease duration of less than 2 months. Any patient with an uncontrolled infection, another autoimmune disease, pregnancy or lactation was excluded. Diagnoses relied on clinical symptoms, serum thyroxine and TRAb, thyroid ultrasound and orbital computed tomography. The first round of RT-PCR for the TCR CDR3 was performed with the HTBI primer set and the Qiagen OneStep RT-PCR kit. Most expanded thyroid clonotypes (frequency above 0.001) were also detected in blood, a finding suggesting that blood repertoires may reflect thyroid immune responses. A 13 V-J signature model separated ophthalmopathy from stable hyperthyroidism, with about 88% sensitivity and 81.08% specificity in cross-validation and 80%/75% in testing. In validation, the model predicted progression to ophthalmopathy with around 71% sensitivity and approximately 74% specificity, a median of 6.5 months before onset. To identify distinguishing TCR V-J signatures, a discovery cohort of around 100 patients was used, comprising 40 to 45 with Graves' ophthalmopathy and around 57 with stable Graves' hyperthyroidism. Prospective prediction of ophthalmopathy was tested in an independent validation cohort of some 20 hyperthyroidism patients and some 17 patients who later progressed to ophthalmopathy. For training and testing, the 100 or so patients in the discovery cohort were randomly divided in a 7:3 ratio. In about six Graves' hyperthyroidism patients, the study also compared T-cell repertoires from thyroid tissue with T-cell repertoires from blood. After sampling, hyperthyroidism patients received methimazole starting at 30 mg daily, and ophthalmopathy patients received high-dose intravenous methylprednisolone. A second multiplex PCR round built the libraries, followed by size selection and purification. Paired-end sequencing of the libraries was performed with 100 bp reads on an Illumina HiSeq2000. SOAPnuke was used to process the raw data, removing reads that contained adapters or uncalled bases, had a mean Phred below 15, or lacked an exact match to the constant primer or identifier. COPE v1.2.5 was used to merge high-quality paired reads, and clonotypes were defined as unique nucleotide sequences. Clonotypes were aligned to IMGT TRBV, TRBD and TRBJ reference segments using MiTCR v1.1. The analysis was restricted to V-J combinations with a frequency above 0.0001, which together covered 99% to 99.2% of the repertoires. The TCS score was defined as the ratio of F50 (clonal expansion) to E x V (chaos), calculated using BLOSUM62-based TCRdist between CDR3 peptides within each V-J. Welch's t-statistics and random forest reduced several hundred V-J features to 13, which were used in a naive Bayes classifier (R e1071). No statistical method was used to fix the sample size in advance, and group allocation was not hidden from the investigators. The paper reports TCR Vbeta CDR3 sequencing of roughly 140 peripheral blood samples: 43 ophthalmopathy, roughly 80 hyperthyroidism and around 17 progressor patients.

This specimen consisted of peripheral blood mononuclear cells (PBMCs), obtained at new diagnosis, from a patient treated with antithyroid drugs. This sequence was found in a woman aged 25 to 45 with Graves disease. Donor details come from another sample of the same person, matched by shared clones. The chain joins TRBV11-2 to TRBJ1-1; tentative D gene TRBD1, with 6 bases matching. DNA sequence: TGTGCCAGCACTATTGGGGGCCTACGGAACACTGAAGCTTTCTTT. It encodes CASTIGGLRNTEAFF.